This is a list of T cell receptor beta chains from one sample in a study of human versus mouse CDR3 diversity and MHC coevolution. Generated by immunoSEQ multiplex PCR, the TCRdb table keeps only in-frame clones and is missing some. The repertoire has around 59,000 clones, roughly 94% of them found once; the top ten carry about 20%. Sequencing was performed on naive CD4+ T cells from blood. Receptors were obtained from a person aged 55 to 75 in good health. The CDR3 runs from the conserved cysteine through the conserved F or W. A D gene is named only where the DNA matches it firmly.

cdr3_aa: CASSLALVEQGAAFF; d_call: TRBD1; v_call: TRBV7-9; j_call: TRBJ1-1
cdr3_aa: CASSSLAGGSLRTDTQYF; d_call: TRBD2; v_call: TRBV18; j_call: TRBJ2-3
cdr3_aa: CASSEMGRIPNEKLFF; d_call: -; v_call: TRBV2; j_call: TRBJ1-4
cdr3_aa: CASRPASGSFDTQYF; d_call: TRBD2; v_call: TRBV7-8; j_call: TRBJ2-3
cdr3_aa: CASSSGRSGETQYF; d_call: TRBD2; v_call: TRBV6-5; j_call: TRBJ2-5
cdr3_aa: CASRQGNTEAFF; d_call: TRBD1; v_call: TRBV6-5; j_call: TRBJ1-1
cdr3_aa: CASSPGGARGDEKLFF; d_call: -; v_call: TRBV19; j_call: TRBJ1-4
cdr3_aa: CASSLEAGVANEQFF; d_call: TRBD2; v_call: TRBV5-1; j_call: TRBJ2-1
cdr3_aa: CASSLGGLHGETQYF; d_call: -; v_call: TRBV11-3; j_call: TRBJ2-5
cdr3_aa: CASRPGQGSNTEAFF; d_call: TRBD1; v_call: TRBV6-5; j_call: TRBJ1-1
cdr3_aa: CASRPRTGGNQPQHF; d_call: TRBD1; v_call: TRBV19; j_call: TRBJ1-5
cdr3_aa: CASSLDFYEQYF; d_call: -; v_call: TRBV11-2; j_call: TRBJ2-7
cdr3_aa: CASSVLAGSSYEQYF; d_call: TRBD2; v_call: TRBV11-3; j_call: -
cdr3_aa: CASTATGTINIQYF; d_call: -; v_call: TRBV19; j_call: TRBJ2-4
cdr3_aa: CASSKTVNSYEQYF; d_call: -; v_call: TRBV6-1; j_call: -
cdr3_aa: CASSLTHEAGELFF; d_call: -; v_call: TRBV11-3; j_call: TRBJ2-2
cdr3_aa: CASSKGEDVEKLFF; d_call: -; v_call: TRBV5-1; j_call: TRBJ1-4
cdr3_aa: CASSLGQGSNQPQHF; d_call: TRBD1; v_call: TRBV7-2; j_call: TRBJ1-5
cdr3_aa: CASSVLAGGSTDTQYF; d_call: TRBD2; v_call: TRBV2; j_call: TRBJ2-3
cdr3_aa: CASSESSQGWTDTQYF; d_call: -; v_call: TRBV6-1; j_call: TRBJ2-3
cdr3_aa: CASSLFGGNEQFF; d_call: TRBD2; v_call: TRBV5-4; j_call: TRBJ2-1
cdr3_aa: CASSPGLAGGAYEQYF; d_call: TRBD2; v_call: TRBV5-4; j_call: TRBJ2-7
cdr3_aa: CASSSPGESSYNEQFF; d_call: -; v_call: TRBV27; j_call: TRBJ2-1
cdr3_aa: CASSLSRQGGSYNEQFF; d_call: TRBD1; v_call: TRBV27; j_call: TRBJ2-1
cdr3_aa: CASKPEPDRGNQPQHF; d_call: TRBD1; v_call: TRBV5-1; j_call: TRBJ1-5
cdr3_aa: CASSLEGQAYGYTF; d_call: TRBD1; v_call: TRBV5-1; j_call: TRBJ1-2
cdr3_aa: CATSRDRGFEQYF; d_call: -; v_call: TRBV15; j_call: TRBJ2-7